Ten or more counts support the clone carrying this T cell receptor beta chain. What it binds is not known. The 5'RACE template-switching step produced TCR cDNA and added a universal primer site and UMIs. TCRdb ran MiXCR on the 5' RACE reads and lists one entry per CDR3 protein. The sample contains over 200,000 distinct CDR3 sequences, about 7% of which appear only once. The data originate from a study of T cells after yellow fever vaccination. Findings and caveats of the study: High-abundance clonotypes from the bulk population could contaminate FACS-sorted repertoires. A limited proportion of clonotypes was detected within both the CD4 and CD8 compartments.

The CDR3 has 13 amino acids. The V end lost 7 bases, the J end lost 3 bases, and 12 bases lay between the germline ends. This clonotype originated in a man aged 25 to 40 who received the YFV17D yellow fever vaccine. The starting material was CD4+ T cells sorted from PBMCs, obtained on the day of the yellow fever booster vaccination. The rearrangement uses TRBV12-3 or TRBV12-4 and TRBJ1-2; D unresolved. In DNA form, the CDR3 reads TGTGCCAGCAAATTAAGGGATGACTATGGCTACACCTTC. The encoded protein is CASKLRDDYGYTF.